The rows below give T cell receptor beta chains drawn from one sample of a study of T cell repertoires in cytomegalovirus infection. TCRdb re-called the reads through MiXCR, storing one row per CDR3 protein. The sample consists of under 850,000 distinct CDR3 sequences, 35% to 45% of them appearing once. The source material was PBMCs. The receptors derive from a human donor in good health (CMV status not recorded). Some clones in this sample may be carry-over from other donors' samples. Each CDR3 is given with its conserved first and last residue. Each record gives: D gene, V gene, clone size, J gene, CDR3 protein, CDR3 DNA. A D gene is named only where the DNA matches it firmly. Clone size appears in some rows only: once, few, many, or a class for an expanded clone.

>TRBD2|TRBV12-3/TRBV12-4|few|TRBJ2-5
CASRTSGMPQETQYF
TGTGCCAGCAGAACTAGCGGGATGCCCCAAGAGACCCAGTACTTC
>TRBD2|TRBV20-1|-|TRBJ2-5
CSAAGGAETQYF
TGCAGTGCCGCGGGGGGGGCAGAGACCCAGTACTTC
>TRBD2|TRBV27|-|TRBJ2-3
CASSDLGLAGFTDTQYF
TGTGCCAGCAGCGATCTTGGACTAGCGGGATTCACAGATACGCAGTATTTT
>-|TRBV7-6|few|TRBJ1-1
CASSLTTVEAFF
TGTGCCAGCAGCTTAACGACAGTCGAAGCTTTCTTT
>-|TRBV20-1|once|TRBJ2-3
CSARWTSTDTQYF
TGCAGTGCCCGCTGGACCAGCACAGATACGCAGTATTTT
>-|TRBV28|many|TRBJ2-1
CASSYPGHNNEQFF
TGTGCCAGCAGTTATCCGGGACACAACAATGAGCAGTTCTTC
>-|TRBV10-3|-|TRBJ2-7
CAISEGLPFYEQYF
TGTGCCATCAGTGAGGGACTTCCATTCTACGAGCAGTACTTC
>-|TRBV7-2|many|TRBJ1-1
CASSRQGTEAFF
TGTGCCAGCAGCAGGCAGGGTACTGAAGCTTTCTTT
>-|TRBV5-1|-|TRBJ1-2
CASRPLGEYGYTF
TGCGCCAGCCGTCCGCTCGGGGAGTATGGCTACACCTTC
>-|TRBV5-4|-|TRBJ2-7
CASSLESRSYEQYF
TGTGCCAGCAGCTTGGAATCCCGCTCCTACGAGCAGTACTTC
>-|TRBV6-5|few|TRBJ1-2
CASFKAGYNYGYTF
TGTGCCAGCTTTAAGGCAGGGTACAACTATGGCTACACCTTC
>TRBD2|TRBV9|-|TRBJ2-3
CASSVGREGRTDTQYF
TGTGCCAGCAGCGTAGGGCGGGAGGGGCGCACAGATACGCAGTATTTT
>-|TRBV7-4|-|TRBJ2-2
CASSPNRVAGELFF
TGTGCCAGCAGTCCCAACAGGGTCGCCGGGGAGCTGTTTTTT
>-|TRBV11-2|-|TRBJ1-2
CSSSLSGDRSYTF
TGTTCCAGCAGCTTATCAGGGGATCGTAGCTACACCTTC
>-|TRBV29-1|few|TRBJ1-2
CSVAGGQNYGYTF
TGCAGCGTGGCCGGGGGGCAGAACTATGGCTACACCTTC
>-|TRBV7-4|-|TRBJ2-1
CASSLFVGVLYNEQFF
TGTGCCAGCAGCTTATTCGTAGGAGTGCTCTACAATGAGCAGTTCTTC
>-|TRBV19|-|TRBJ2-1
CASRTVDNEQFF
TGTGCCAGTAGGACTGTGGACAATGAGCAGTTCTTC
>TRBD1|TRBV28|-|TRBJ1-1
CASSIPPGGLNTEAFF
TGTGCCAGCAGCATTCCCCCAGGGGGATTGAACACTGAAGCTTTCTTT
>-|TRBV28|-|TRBJ2-1
CASKGPLMGSYNEQFF
TGTGCCAGCAAGGGACCCTTGATGGGCTCCTACAATGAGCAGTTCTTC
>-|TRBV4-1|few|TRBJ1-1
CASSQDVREQGPTEAFF
TGCGCCAGCAGCCAAGATGTTAGGGAACAGGGACCCACTGAAGCTTTCTTT
>-|TRBV9|-|TRBJ1-1
CASSVAPDRVEAFF
TGTGCCAGCAGCGTAGCCCCGGACAGAGTTGAAGCTTTCTTT
>TRBD1|TRBV7-9|-|TRBJ2-7
CASSSETGPYEQYF
TGTGCCAGCAGCTCCGAGACAGGGCCCTACGAGCAGTACTTC
>TRBD1|TRBV5-4|-|TRBJ2-7
CASRDRESSYEQYF
TGTGCCAGCCGAGACAGGGAGAGCTCCTACGAGCAGTACTTC
>-|TRBV28|few|TRBJ1-5
CASSSGRFNQPQHF
TGTGCCAGCAGTTCCGGGAGGTTCAATCAGCCCCAGCATTTT
>-|TRBV6-6|-|TRBJ2-7
CASSDSEFYEQYF
TGTGCCAGCAGTGATTCGGAGTTCTACGAGCAGTACTTC
>-|TRBV5-1|-|TRBJ1-1
CASSSTSRGNTEAFF
TGCGCCAGCAGCTCGACCTCACGGGGAAACACTGAAGCTTTCTTT
>-|TRBV7-8|-|TRBJ1-6
CASSPQGSHNSPLHF
TGTGCCAGCAGCCCCCAGGGGTCCCACAATTCACCCCTCCACTTT
>TRBD2|TRBV28|few|TRBJ2-1
CASSLYAARGNNEQFF
TGTGCCAGCAGTTTATACGCTGCGCGGGGGAACAATGAGCAGTTCTTC
>-|TRBV7-2|-|TRBJ1-2
CASSLGLRGASGYTF
TGTGCCAGCAGCTTAGGATTGCGGGGGGCGAGTGGCTACACCTTC
>-|TRBV5-1|-|TRBJ1-1
CASSWGKVNTEAFF
TGCGCCAGCAGCTGGGGGAAGGTTAACACTGAAGCTTTCTTT
>-|TRBV7-2|-|TRBJ1-1
CASSSREKAEAFF
TGTGCCAGCAGCAGCCGGGAGAAGGCCGAAGCTTTCTTT
>TRBD1|TRBV27|-|TRBJ1-1
CASSLWQGAMGRSTEAFF
TGTGCCAGCAGTTTATGGCAGGGGGCTATGGGAAGAAGTACTGAAGCTTTCTTT
>-|TRBV7-2|many|TRBJ1-1
CASSFHTTTGEAFF
TGTGCCAGCAGCTTCCACACTACGACAGGCGAAGCTTTCTTT
>-|TRBV19|few|TRBJ1-5
CASSIAGFQPQHF
TGTGCCAGTAGTATAGCGGGGTTTCAGCCCCAGCATTTT
>TRBD1|TRBV7-8|few|TRBJ2-5
CATLQGTGGWETQYF
TGTGCCACCCTCCAAGGGACAGGGGGCTGGGAGACCCAGTACTTC
>-|TRBV6-1|-|TRBJ2-3
CASGTGVGQYF
TGTGCCAGCGGTACTGGGGTAGGGCAGTATTTT
>TRBD2|TRBV6-1|-|TRBJ2-1
CAISEEGLAGEAKEQFF
TGTGCCATCAGTGAAGAGGGCCTAGCGGGAGAGGCAAAGGAGCAGTTCTTC
>TRBD1|TRBV9|-|TRBJ1-5
CASSAPGQTNQPQHF
TGTGCCAGCAGCGCGCCGGGACAGACGAATCAGCCCCAGCATTTT
>-|TRBV6-6|few|TRBJ1-1
CASTTSGLTVSTEAFF
TGTGCCAGCACCACGTCGGGCCTGACGGTGAGCACTGAAGCTTTCTTT
>-|TRBV19|-|TRBJ2-5
CASRIWAGEEETQYF
TGTGCCAGTAGGATATGGGCAGGGGAAGAAGAGACCCAGTACTTC
>-|TRBV6-6|-|TRBJ2-7
CASSRDLGYEQYF
TGTGCCAGCAGTCGGGACCTTGGCTACGAGCAGTACTTC
>TRBD2|TRBV14|few|TRBJ2-1
CASSQGLAVGEQFF
TGTGCCAGCAGCCAAGGTCTAGCGGTAGGGGAGCAGTTCTTC
>-|TRBV19|many|TRBJ2-7
CASSSGRITYEQYF
TGTGCCAGTAGTTCGGGGCGGATAACCTACGAGCAGTACTTC
>TRBD2|TRBV6-2/TRBV6-3|-|TRBJ2-3
CASSLPTSGGYSSTDTQYF
TGTGCCAGCTCCTTACCCACTAGCGGGGGATATTCTAGCACAGATACGCAGTATTTT
>TRBD1|TRBV10-3|few|TRBJ2-2
CAISPGQGATGELFF
TGTGCCATCAGTCCGGGACAGGGGGCAACCGGGGAGCTGTTTTTT
>TRBD1|TRBV5-1|-|TRBJ2-1
CASRDRGLYNEQFF
TGCGCCAGCCGTGACAGGGGTCTCTACAATGAGCAGTTCTTC
>-|TRBV7-6|-|TRBJ1-1
CVTPREGLEDFF
TGTGTCACTCCCCGGGAGGGTTTGGAAGATTTCTTT
>TRBD1|TRBV10-2|-|TRBJ1-2
CASAGQGLNYGYTF
TGCGCCAGCGCCGGACAGGGCCTAAACTATGGCTACACCTTC
>-|TRBV29-1|few|TRBJ1-2
CSVEDTGMDYGYTF
TGCAGCGTTGAAGACACGGGGATGGACTATGGCTACACCTTC
>-|TRBV20-1|-|TRBJ2-3
CSARVRAGPFGNTQYF
TGCAGTGCTAGAGTTCGGGCAGGGCCATTTGGCAATACGCAGTATTTT
>-|TRBV20-1|-|TRBJ1-1
CSARTGTRNTEAFF
TGCAGTGCTAGAACCGGGACACGGAACACTGAAGCTTTCTTT
>-|TRBV6-1|-|TRBJ1-2
CASSLGKPNYGYTF
TGTGCCAGCAGCCTGGGGAAACCGAACTATGGCTACACCTTC
>-|TRBV20-1|-|TRBJ1-5
CSARREYSNQPQHF
TGCAGTGCTAGACGAGAATATAGCAATCAGCCCCAGCATTTT
>-|TRBV20-1|-|TRBJ2-3
CSAMETELISDTQYF
TGCAGTGCTATGGAAACAGAATTAATTTCAGATACGCAGTATTTT
>-|TRBV6-1|few|TRBJ1-1
CASSVGQGITEAFF
TGTGCCAGCAGTGTAGGGCAGGGAATCACTGAAGCTTTCTTT
>-|TRBV19|few|TRBJ1-5
CASGGGENQPQHF
TGTGCCAGTGGGGGGGGCGAGAATCAGCCCCAGCATTTT
>-|TRBV7-2|many|TRBJ1-1
CASSSRSGSSAFF
TGTGCCAGCAGCTCGCGGTCGGGTTCATCGGCTTTCTTT
>-|TRBV7-2|many|TRBJ1-2
CASITGRGYTF
TGTGCCAGCATTACGGGGAGAGGCTACACCTTC
>-|TRBV29-1|-|TRBJ2-1
CSVWTAHPQFF
TGCAGCGTTTGGACGGCTCATCCGCAGTTCTTC